The present T cell receptor beta chain was sequenced within a study of STAT5B mutations in CD4+ large granular lymphocyte leukemia. Repertoires were generated with immunoSEQ multiplex PCR, while TCRdb's copy carries only in-frame clones and drops some. Seen here are 23,000 or so clones, approximately 75% observed once, and the top ten hold 0.65%. Study results and limitations: Without putative leukemic clones, patient CD4-sorted repertoires remained more clonal than healthy CD4+ repertoires.

Germline loops: CDR1 MNHEY, CDR2 SVGAGI. V lost 4 bases, J lost 1 base, and 7 bases lay in between. The CDR3 covers 13 residues. In the case of this clone: Its antigen is as yet unknown.

The J gene is TRBJ1-1, the V gene TRBV6-5; no clear D gene. This TCR came from a human donor in good health. The sequenced sample consisted of CD4+ T cells from blood buffy coats. CDR3 DNA sequence: TGTGCCAGCAGTTTGGACGGGAACACTGAAGCTTTCTTT. It yields the protein CASSLDGNTEAFF.